This T cell receptor beta chain was observed in a study of lung T cells in sarcoidosis with Löfgren's syndrome (dated by TCRdb to about 2017). Background on the whole study: Sarcoidosis was characterized as a granulomatous disease that mainly affects the lungs and features an accumulation of CD4+ T cells in bronchoalveolar lavage fluid. The repertoire analyses centered on Lofgren's syndrome patients.

Taken from cysteine to phenylalanine, the CDR3 has 15 residues. Left in the record is the CDR3 DNA by itself, 45 bases read in frame from the first base. According to the germline V gene, CDR1 reads SGHTA and CDR2 reads FQGNSA. V is reduced by 1 base and J by 4 bases, leaving a spacing of 12 bases between them. General findings and caveats noted by the study authors: Recognition of a sarcoidosis-associated antigen was only suggested; the antigen itself remained putative and unidentified. In alphabeta pairing analysis, TRAV12-1 preferentially paired with TRBV2, and these paired TCRs showed CDR3 homology. TRAV12-1 and TRBV2 were reported as the most expanded V gene segments in Löfgren's syndrome patients compared with control subjects. Sharing of TRAV12-1 and TRBV2 CDR3 motifs among multiple Lofgren's syndrome patients was reported, suggesting public CD4+ TCR repertoires.

This clonotype was counted many times. Its antigen has not been determined. Per-base quality was not reported, and no clone a single base away is much larger than it. CD4+ T cells collected through bronchoalveolar lavage were the source used for profiling TCR repertoires. Sequenced using an Illumina MiSeq. The public reads were reprocessed in TCRdb via fastp at Q25 and MiXCR, keeping in-frame beta chains. For every CDR3 protein sequence, its rows merge into one entry that carries the most common genes and DNA. The sample table contains 6,500 to 9,500 distinct CDR3 sequences; only one count was recorded for 20% to 25% of them. Clones ranked in the top ten supply 20% to 25% of the sample.

The sequence came from a human donor with sarcoidosis (Löfgren's syndrome or another form), or a control subject (not recorded which). Sequenced: CD4+ T cells from bronchoalveolar lavage fluid. The rearrangement joined TRBV7-2 to TRBJ2-3; a tentative D match to TRBD2 spans 6 bases. The CDR3 protein sequence reads: CASSLGGRYSDTQYF. The sequence in DNA is TGTGCCAGCAGCTTAGGGGGGAGGTATTCAGATACGCAGTATTTT.